One and the same sample provided the 13 T cell receptor beta chains below, sequenced in a study of T cell repertoires in cytomegalovirus infection. The antigens for these receptors are not known. TCRdb used MiXCR to reprocess the reads, holding one entry per CDR3 protein. The sample holds about half a million distinct CDR3 sequences, more than 30% seen once. The starting material was cultured PBMCs, obtained from culture after CMV antigen stimulation. These receptors were collected from a human donor in good health (CMV status not recorded). Some clones in this sample may be carry-over from other donors' samples.

This chain uses TRBV12-3 or TRBV12-4 with TRBJ2-7, with TRBD2 matching 8 bases. V trimming: 0 bases; J trimming: 6 bases; junction bases outside the gene matches: 4. This CDR3 comprises 14 residues. CDR3 sequence reads: CASSLAPGGGEQYF. The CDR3 DNA reads as TGTGCCAGCAGTTTAGCGCCGGGAGGGGGCGAGCAGTACTTC.

This clonotype has only a few counts. As DNA, the CDR3 is TGTGCCAGCATAAAAGGGGAGACCCAGTACTTC. Protein sequence: CASIKGETQYF. The J gene is TRBJ2-5, the V gene TRBV27, with no clear D. The germline V gene has CDR1 MNHEY and CDR2 SMNVEV (reference sequence). The CDR3 runs 11 residues. V was clipped by 7 bases and J by 5 bases, with 8 bases between them.

The J gene is TRBJ1-2, the V gene TRBV7-2; perhaps TRBD1 as D (5 bases). The CDR3 consists of 16 residues. Germline V gene sequence: CDR1 SGHTA, CDR2 FQGNSA. The V gene lost 5 bases and the J gene lost 0 bases, with 16 bases spanning the gap. CDR3 in DNA: TGTGCCAGCAGCGGGGGTCCGGCAGGCACTAACTATGGCTACACCTTC. Translated: CASSGGPAGTNYGYTF.

This clonotype was counted a few times. The gene calls are TRBV7-2 and TRBJ1-1; 8 bases map to TRBD1. CDR1 SGHTA and CDR2 FQGNSA come from the germline V gene. The V gene end was trimmed by 5 bases and the J gene end by 2 bases; junction bases not matched to a gene: 10. The CDR3 contains 16 residues. The CDR3 DNA sequence: TGTGCCAGCAGCAAGGCACGGACAGGGAGAAACACTGAAGCTTTCTTT. Amino acid sequence: CASSKARTGRNTEAFF.

This clonotype was detected ten times or more. For the CDR3, the DNA is TGTGCCAGCAGCTTAGCAGGCATTCGTGGCACTGAAGCTTTCTTT. This codes for CASSLAGIRGTEAFF. The chain links TRBV7-2 to TRBJ1-1; D ambiguous. The CDR3 covers 15 residues. V gave up 0 bases and J gave up 4 bases, with 12 bases separating them. From germline, CDR1 is SGHTA and CDR2 FQGNSA.

This chain connects TRBV6-2 or TRBV6-3 to TRBJ1-5; a weak D match, TRBD1 (6 bases). The germline V gene encodes CDR1 MNHEY and CDR2 SVGEGT. The CDR3 has 16 residues. Trimming took off 8 bases at V and 2 bases at J, with 19 bases between the two ends. The CDR3 coding sequence is TGTGCCAGCCGCAGATCGGGGGCCGGGGGCAATCAGCCCCAGCATTTT. Translation: CASRRSGAGGNQPQHF.

This clonotype has at least ten counts. The V gene is TRBV7-8, the J gene TRBJ1-3; D unresolved. V gave up 5 bases and J gave up 1 base, with 6 bases separating them. The CDR3 contains 13 residues. Germline V CDR1 and CDR2: SGHVS, FQNEAQ. CDR3 residues: CASSLLSGNTIYF. The CDR3 bases are TGTGCCAGCAGCCTCCTTTCTGGAAACACCATATATTTT.

This chain connects TRBV7-8 to TRBJ1-2; TRBD1 matches 10 bases. This CDR3 region has 17 residues. CDR1 and CDR2 (germline): SGHVS, FQNEAQ. V was pared by 1 base and J by 0 bases, with 5 bases of the junction left unmatched. The CDR3 sequence is CASSLGGTGASNYGYTF. DNA for the CDR3: TGTGCCAGCAGCTTAGGAGGGACAGGGGCCTCTAACTATGGCTACACCTTC.

This clonotype has a handful of counts. The chain joins TRBV7-9 to TRBJ2-7, with D perhaps matching TRBD1 or TRBD2 (6 bases each). The ends were cut back, 0 bases at V and 3 bases at J, with 12 bases in the middle. In germline, CDR1 is SEHNR, CDR2 FQNEAQ (reference sequence). The CDR3 loop spans 15 amino acids. The CDR3 loop reads CASSLAGGGIYEQYF. Here the CDR3 DNA reads TGTGCCAGCAGCTTAGCAGGAGGGGGTATCTACGAGCAGTACTTC.

This clonotype appeared a few times. V usage is TRBV28 and J usage is TRBJ1-5; the D is unclear. Germline V gene sequence: CDR1 MDHEN, CDR2 SYDVKM. This CDR3 has 11 amino acids. V shed 3 bases and J shed 15 bases, with 12 bases lying between them. The CDR3 is CASSLPGITHF. In DNA form, the CDR3 reads TGTGCCAGCAGTTTGCCCGGCATCACGCATTTT. Full variable domain (outside the CDR3, taken from reference TRBV28 and TRBJ1-5): DVKVTQSSRYLVKRTGEKVFLECVQDMDHENMFWYRQDPGLGLRLIYFSYDVKMKEKGDIPEGYSVSREKKERFSLILESASTNQTSMYLCASSLPGITHFGDGTRLSIL.

This clonotype was counted once. J is TRBJ2-7 and V is TRBV5-4; D remains unclear. Germline CDR1 reads SGHNT; CDR2 reads YYREEE (reference sequence). The ends were cut back, 4 bases at V and 1 base at J, with 15 bases in the middle. CDR3 size: 15 residues. CDR3 nucleotides: TGTGCCAGCAGCCCGGACCGCACAGCATCCTACGAGCAGTACTTC. This codes for CASSPDRTASYEQYF. The entire variable domain, with the rest obtained from reference TRBV5-4 and TRBJ2-7, is as follows: ETGVTQSPTHLIKTRGQQVTLRCSSQSGHNTVSWYQQALGQGPQFIFQYYREEENGRGNFPPRFSGLQFPNYSSELNVNALELDDSALYLCASSPDRTASYEQYFGPGTRLTVT.

The sample holds many counts of this clonotype. The chain couples TRBV7-2 to TRBJ1-3; possibly TRBD1 for D (5 bases). Trimming removed 1 base from V and 1 base from J, with 17 bases in between. Germline-derived CDR1 and CDR2 are SGHTA and FQGNSA. The CDR3 contains 18 residues. The CDR3 protein is CASSLVLGRHTSGNTIYF. The CDR3 DNA is TGTGCCAGCAGCTTAGTGCTGGGACGGCATACTTCTGGAAACACCATATATTTT. Together with reference TRBV7-2 and TRBJ1-3, the CDR3 gives the full variable domain: GAGVSQSPSNKVTEKGKDVELRCDPISGHTALYWYRQSLGQGLEFLIYFQGNSAPDKSGLPSDRFSAERTGGSVSTLTIQRTQQEDSAVYLCASSLVLGRHTSGNTIYFGEGSWLTVV.

J is TRBJ2-2 and V is TRBV30; D perhaps matches TRBD2 (6 bases). The CDR3 runs 15 residues. Germline V gene sequence: CDR1 GTSNPN, CDR2 SVGIG (reference sequence). The ends were cut back, 4 bases at V and 0 bases at J, with 12 bases in the middle. CDR3 sequence reads: CAWKRGGANTGELFF. The CDR3 region has the DNA TGTGCCTGGAAACGAGGCGGGGCGAACACCGGGGAGCTGTTTTTT.